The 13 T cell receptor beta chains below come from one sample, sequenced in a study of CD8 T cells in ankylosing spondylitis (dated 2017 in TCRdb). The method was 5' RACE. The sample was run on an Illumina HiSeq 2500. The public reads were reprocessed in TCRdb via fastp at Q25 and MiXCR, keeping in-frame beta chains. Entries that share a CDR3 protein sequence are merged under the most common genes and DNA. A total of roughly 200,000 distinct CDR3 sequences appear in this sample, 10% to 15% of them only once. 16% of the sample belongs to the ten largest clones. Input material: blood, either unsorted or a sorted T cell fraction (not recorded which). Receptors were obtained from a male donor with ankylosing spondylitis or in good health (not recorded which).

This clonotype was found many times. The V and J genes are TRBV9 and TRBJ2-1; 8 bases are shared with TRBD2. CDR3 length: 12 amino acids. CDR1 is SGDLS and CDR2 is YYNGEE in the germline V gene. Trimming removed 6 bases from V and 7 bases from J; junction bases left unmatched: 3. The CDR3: CASTGGGNEQFF. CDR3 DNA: TGTGCCAGCACGGGGGGGGGTAATGAGCAGTTCTTC.

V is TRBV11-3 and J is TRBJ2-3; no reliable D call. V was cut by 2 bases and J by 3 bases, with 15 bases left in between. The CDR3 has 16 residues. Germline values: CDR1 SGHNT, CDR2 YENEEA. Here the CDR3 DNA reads TGTGCCAGCAGCTTAACGGCGGCAGTAAGGACAGATACGCAGTATTTT. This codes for CASSLTAAVRTDTQYF.

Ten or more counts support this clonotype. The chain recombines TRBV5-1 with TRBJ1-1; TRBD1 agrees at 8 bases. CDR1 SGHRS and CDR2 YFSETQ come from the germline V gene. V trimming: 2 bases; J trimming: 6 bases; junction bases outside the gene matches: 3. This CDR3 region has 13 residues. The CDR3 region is CASSFQGAAEAFF. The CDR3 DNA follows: TGCGCCAGCAGCTTCCAGGGGGCAGCTGAAGCTTTCTTT.

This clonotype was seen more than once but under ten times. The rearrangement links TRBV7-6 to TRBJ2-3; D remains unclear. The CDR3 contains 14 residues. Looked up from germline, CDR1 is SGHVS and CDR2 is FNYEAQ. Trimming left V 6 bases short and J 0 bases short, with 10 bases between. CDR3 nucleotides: TGTGCCAGCAGTCCCCAATTCAGCACAGATACGCAGTATTTT. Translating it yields CASSPQFSTDTQYF.

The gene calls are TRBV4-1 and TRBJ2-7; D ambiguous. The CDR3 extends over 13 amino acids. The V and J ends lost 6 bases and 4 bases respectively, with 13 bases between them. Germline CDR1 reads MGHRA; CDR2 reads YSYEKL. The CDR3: CASSWSSFYEQYF. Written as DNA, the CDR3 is TGCGCCAGCAGTTGGTCGAGCTTTTACGAGCAGTACTTC.

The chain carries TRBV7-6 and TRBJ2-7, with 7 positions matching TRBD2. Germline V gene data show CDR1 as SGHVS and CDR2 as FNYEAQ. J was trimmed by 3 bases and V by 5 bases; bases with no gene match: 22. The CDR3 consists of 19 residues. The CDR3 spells CASSPNGAGEPSAHYEQYF. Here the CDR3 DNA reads TGTGCCAGCAGCCCCAATGGCGCGGGGGAACCCTCCGCTCACTACGAGCAGTACTTC.

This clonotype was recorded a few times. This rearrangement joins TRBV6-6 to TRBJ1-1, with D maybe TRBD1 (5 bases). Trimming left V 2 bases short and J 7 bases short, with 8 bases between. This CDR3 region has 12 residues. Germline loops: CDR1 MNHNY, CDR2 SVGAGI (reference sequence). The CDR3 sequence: CASSYGGNEAFF. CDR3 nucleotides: TGTGCCAGCAGTTACGGGGGAAATGAAGCTTTCTTT.

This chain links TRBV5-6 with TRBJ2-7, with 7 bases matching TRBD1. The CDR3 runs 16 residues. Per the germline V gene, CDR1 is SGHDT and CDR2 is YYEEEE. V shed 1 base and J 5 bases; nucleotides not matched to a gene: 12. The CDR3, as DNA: TGTGCCAGCAGCTTGAACCTTGGACAGGCCTGGGACGAGCAGTACTTC. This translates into CASSLNLGQAWDEQYF.

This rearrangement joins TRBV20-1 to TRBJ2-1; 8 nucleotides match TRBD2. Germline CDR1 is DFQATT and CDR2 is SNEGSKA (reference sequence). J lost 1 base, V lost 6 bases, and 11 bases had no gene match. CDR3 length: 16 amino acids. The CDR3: CSAGGATSGSYNEQFF. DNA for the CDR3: TGCAGTGCCGGGGGGGCCACTAGCGGATCCTACAATGAGCAGTTCTTC.

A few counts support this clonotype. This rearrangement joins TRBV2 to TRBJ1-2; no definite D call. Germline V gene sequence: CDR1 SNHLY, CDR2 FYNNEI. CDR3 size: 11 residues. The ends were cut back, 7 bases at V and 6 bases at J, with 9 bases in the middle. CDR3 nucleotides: TGTGCCAGCACGGTGGGGAATGGCTACACCTTC. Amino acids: CASTVGNGYTF.

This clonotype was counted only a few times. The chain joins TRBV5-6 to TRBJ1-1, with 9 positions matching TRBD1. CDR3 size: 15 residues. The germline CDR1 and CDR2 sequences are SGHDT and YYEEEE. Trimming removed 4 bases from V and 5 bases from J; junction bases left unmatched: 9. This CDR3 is CASSPPQGAWTEAFF. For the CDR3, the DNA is TGTGCCAGCAGCCCGCCACAGGGGGCCTGGACTGAAGCTTTCTTT.

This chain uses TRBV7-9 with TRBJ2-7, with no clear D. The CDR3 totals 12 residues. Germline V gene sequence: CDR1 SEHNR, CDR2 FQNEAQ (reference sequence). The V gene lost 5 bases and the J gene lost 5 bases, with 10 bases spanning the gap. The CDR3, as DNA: TGTGCCAGCAGCCCCAGCCAAGACGAGCAGTACTTC. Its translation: CASSPSQDEQYF.

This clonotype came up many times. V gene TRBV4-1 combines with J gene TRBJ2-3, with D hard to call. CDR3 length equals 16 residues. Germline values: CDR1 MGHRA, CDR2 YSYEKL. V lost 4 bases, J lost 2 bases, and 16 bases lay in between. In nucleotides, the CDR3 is TGCGCCAGCAGCCCGTTTGGTGAGGTAAACACAGATACGCAGTATTTT. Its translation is CASSPFGEVNTDTQYF.